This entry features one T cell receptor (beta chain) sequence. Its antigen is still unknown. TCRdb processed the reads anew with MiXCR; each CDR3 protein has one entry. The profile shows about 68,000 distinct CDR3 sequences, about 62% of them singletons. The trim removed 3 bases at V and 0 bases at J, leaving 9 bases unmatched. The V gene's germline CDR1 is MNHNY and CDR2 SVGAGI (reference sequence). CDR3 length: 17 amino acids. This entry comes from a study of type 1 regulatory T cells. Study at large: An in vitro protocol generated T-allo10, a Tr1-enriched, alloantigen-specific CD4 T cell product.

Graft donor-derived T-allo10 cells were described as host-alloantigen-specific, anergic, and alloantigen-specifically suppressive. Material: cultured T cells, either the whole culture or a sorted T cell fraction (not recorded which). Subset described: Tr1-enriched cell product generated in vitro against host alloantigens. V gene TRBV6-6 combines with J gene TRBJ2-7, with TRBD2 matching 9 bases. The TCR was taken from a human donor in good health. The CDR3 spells CASSYSPSGTSSYEQYF. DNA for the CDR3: TGTGCCAGCAGTTATTCCCCTAGCGGGACCAGCTCCTACGAGCAGTACTTC.